The present T cell receptor beta chain was sequenced within a study of early T cells in non-severe SARS-CoV-2 infection. Whole-study context: Sequencing targeted bulk RNA from unsorted whole blood, leaving chains unpaired.

This clonotype was found many times. The antigen remains undetermined. Study-wide results and caveats: Matches to VDJdb favored anti-spike CD8 responses and missed private and CD4 specificities.

Individual cDNA molecules received unique molecular identifiers. TCRdb re-called the 5' RACE reads through MiXCR, storing one row per CDR3 protein. The top ten clones hold roughly 3.6% of a sample with about 32,000 distinct CDR3 sequences, 5% to 5.5% of them seen once. Germline V gene data show CDR1 as MNHEY and CDR2 as SVGAGI. J was trimmed by 0 bases and V by 2 bases; bases with no gene match: 7. The CDR3 runs 17 residues. The sequencing input was whole blood. This TCR derives from an adult who was a healthcare worker with PCR-confirmed SARS-CoV-2 infection or an uninfected control (not recorded which). The chain combines TRBV6-5 with TRBJ2-5; 9 positions match TRBD1. The chain's CDR3 is CASSYPTGGEYQETQYF. The CDR3 nucleotides are TGTGCCAGCAGTTACCCTACAGGGGGCGAGTACCAAGAGACCCAGTACTTC.